A single sample is the source of the 10 T cell receptor beta chains below, sequenced in a study of siplizumab effects on memory and regulatory T cells. The assay was immunoSEQ multiplex PCR, and TCRdb's table has in-frame clones only and misses some. The table lists approximately 9,600 clones, more than 35% of them singletons, with about 10% in the top ten. The authors cocultured the mixed lymphocyte reaction cells at 37 degrees C for roughly 6 days. For these TCRs, the target antigens are not known. Sequences were obtained from CFSE-low (dividing) CD8+ T cells sorted from an allogeneic mixed lymphocyte reaction. These receptors all stem from a human donor in good health; the cells came from an allogeneic mixed lymphocyte reaction.

This sequence joins TRBV29-1 and TRBJ2-7, with D unresolved. The CDR3 consists of 13 residues. V lost 2 bases, J lost 0 bases, and 8 bases lay in between. Germline-derived CDR1 and CDR2 are SQVTM and ANQGSEA. CDR3 DNA sequence: TGCAGCGTTGAAACCGTTCCCTCCTACGAGCAGTACTTC. Amino acid sequence: CSVETVPSYEQYF.

V and J are TRBV11-2 and TRBJ2-5; 7 nucleotides agree with TRBD1. The DNA end favors TRBJ2-7, so the J call may be wrong. The CDR3 consists of 13 residues. Germline V gene lookup returns CDR1 SGHAT and CDR2 FQNNGV. The CDR3 loop reads CASSRQGRYEQYF. CDR3 sequence (DNA): TGTGCCAGCAGCCGACAGGGACGCTACGAGCAGTACTTC.

The V call is TRBV15, the J call TRBJ1-2, with a tentative D call TRBD1 (5 bases). The CDR3 is 12 amino acids. Trimming removed 5 bases from V and 9 bases from J, with 13 bases in between. Germline V gene data show CDR1 as LNHNV and CDR2 as YYDKDF (reference sequence). Written as DNA, the CDR3 is TGTGCCACCAGCCCTGGGACGGACAGCTACACCTTC. This gives the protein CATSPGTDSYTF. Supplemented by reference TRBV15 and TRBJ1-2, the full variable domain reads DAMVIQNPRYQVTQFGKPVTLSCSQTLNHNVMYWYQQKSSQAPKLLFHYYDKDFNNEADTPDNFQSRRPNTSFCFLDIRSPGLGDTAMYLCATSPGTDSYTFGSGTRLTVV.

This chain uses TRBV29-1 with TRBJ2-7; D is unclear. The V and J ends lost 2 bases and 4 bases respectively, with 12 bases between them. In germline, CDR1 is SQVTM, CDR2 ANQGSEA. The CDR3 spans 13 residues. In DNA form, the CDR3 reads TGCAGCGTTGAAAGGCCTGCCGTATACGAGCAGTACTTC. Translated: CSVERPAVYEQYF.

Within the sample, this clone is medium-sized. The chain carries TRBV6-1 and TRBJ2-2; possibly TRBD1 or TRBD2 for D (5 bases each). CDR3 length equals 15 residues. V lost 7 bases, J lost 5 bases, and 17 bases lay in between. From germline, CDR1 is MNHNS and CDR2 SASEGT. The CDR3 DNA reads TGTGCCAGCATCCCGCCGACGGGGCCAACCGGGGAGCTGTTTTTT. Protein: CASIPPTGPTGELFF.

Comment on this clone: Sequence at one end of the junction differs from germline and may be a read error. The chain recombines TRBV5-3 with TRBJ2-3, with 11 bases fitting TRBD2. TRBV5-3 is sorted into the ORF group, with uncertain function. There are 15 residues in the CDR3. CDR3 in DNA: TGTGCCAGCAGCTTCCTAGCGGGGGGCGCAGATACGCAGTATTTT. It encodes CASSFLAGGADTQYF.

The chain carries TRBV10-2 and TRBJ2-7, with a weak D call TRBD2 (5 bases). This CDR3 is built from 13 residues. From germline, CDR1 is WSHSY and CDR2 SAAADI. Trimming left V 4 bases short and J 5 bases short, with 12 bases between. The CDR3 is CASSAGEFNEQYF. The CDR3 nucleotides are TGCGCCAGCAGTGCCGGGGAATTCAACGAGCAGTACTTC.

This clone is medium-sized within its sample. The V gene is TRBV4-1, the J gene TRBJ2-3; TRBD2 matches at 10 bases. V lost 1 base and J lost 5; bases outside the gene matches: 9. The CDR3 spans 17 residues. The germline V gene has CDR1 MGHRA and CDR2 YSYEKL. The CDR3 DNA is TGCGCCAGCAGCCAAGTACTAGCGGGGTCCGCCGAAGATACGCAGTATTTT. The encoded protein is CASSQVLAGSAEDTQYF.

This chain connects TRBV7-9 to TRBJ2-7; D tentatively fits TRBD1 or TRBD2 (5 bases each). Germline V lookup: CDR1 SEHNR, CDR2 FQNEAQ (reference sequence). CDR3 size: 10 residues. Trimming cost V 8 bases and J 6 bases, with 8 bases left between them. CDR3 bases: TGTGCCAGCCAGAGGGGCGAGCAGTACTTC. Translating gives CASQRGEQYF.

This rearrangement joins TRBV5-5 to TRBJ2-7; TRBD2 aligns across 11 bases. Germline V gene lookup returns CDR1 SGHKS and CDR2 YYEKEE (reference sequence). Trimming removed 4 bases from V and 5 bases from J; junction bases left unmatched: 5. This CDR3 spans 14 amino acids. CDR3 sequence (DNA): TGTGCCAGCAGCCAACGGACTAGCGGGCACGAGCAGTACTTC. The encoded protein is CASSQRTSGHEQYF.